This T cell receptor (beta chain) appears in the sequencing data of a study of cytomegalovirus exposure and HLA in healthy donors. The study, taken as a whole, reports: Productive status was seen about 87% or about 30% of the time for most TCR beta V segments in an earlier analysis. Both high specificity and high sensitivity reportedly marked the classifier's diagnosis of cytomegalovirus status.

A multiplex PCR was run with 60 Vbeta primers and 13 Jbeta primers. Data came from immunoSEQ multiplex PCR; TCRdb stores just in-frame clones and leaves some out. This sample has 180,000 or so clones, with roughly 9.4% found just once. A note on this clone: Its antigen is not identified.

Trimming removed 6 bases from V and 5 bases from J; junction bases left unmatched: 12. This CDR3 is built from 15 residues. CDR1 SQVTM and CDR2 ANQGSEA come from the germline V gene. Sequencing used PBMCs. J is TRBJ1-4 and V is TRBV29-1; 7 bases are a match to TRBD1. The clonotype originates from a woman aged 30 to 39 in good health and CMV-seropositive. CDR3 protein: CSVNRGDPPNEKLFF. The CDR3 DNA is TGCAGCGTAAACAGGGGCGACCCCCCGAATGAAAAACTGTTTTTT.